This T cell receptor beta chain was sequenced for a study of T cell changes during pregnancy in multiple sclerosis. The assay was immunoSEQ multiplex PCR, and TCRdb's table has in-frame clones only and misses some. The sample shows roughly 42,000 clones, 91% of them seen only once. The clonotype comes from a female donor in good health, enrolled as a control in a pregnancy study. Sample: CD4+ T cells from peripheral blood mononuclear cells, taken in the second trimester of pregnancy.

The CDR3 nucleotides are TGTGCCAGCAGCTTAGCGGACAGGGTCTACGAGCAGTACTTC. This codes for CASSLADRVYEQYF. The chain uses TRBV7-6 and TRBJ2-7, with 8 bases matching TRBD1. CDR1 is SGHVS and CDR2 is FNYEAQ in the germline V gene. V gave up 0 bases and J gave up 3 bases; unmatched junction bases: 1. The CDR3 extends over 14 amino acids. The full variable domain, with the rest looked up from reference TRBV7-6 and TRBJ2-7, is GAGVSQSPRYKVTKRGQDVALRCDPISGHVSLYWYRQALGQGPEFLTYFNYEAQQDKSGLPNDRFSAERPEGSISTLTIQRTEQRDSAMYRCASSLADRVYEQYFGPGTRLTVT.